This T cell receptor (beta chain) was documented in a study of technical replicates of blood from a few donors. The length of the CDR3 is 14 residues. With V trimmed by 7 bases and J by 3 bases, 5 bases remained unmatched. The germline CDR1 and CDR2 sequences are MNHNY and SVGAGI (reference sequence). The data were produced by immunoSEQ multiplex PCR, yet TCRdb's version contains in-frame clones alone and is incomplete. The sample has 8,700 or so clones, roughly nine tenths seen once. The material sequenced was PBMCs. The chain recombines TRBV6-6 with TRBJ1-1; 10 bases map to TRBD1. The receptor was derived from a human donor in good health. The CDR3 loop is CASTGTGDYTEAFF. The CDR3 DNA follows: TGTGCCAGCACCGGGACAGGGGATTACACTGAAGCTTTCTTT.